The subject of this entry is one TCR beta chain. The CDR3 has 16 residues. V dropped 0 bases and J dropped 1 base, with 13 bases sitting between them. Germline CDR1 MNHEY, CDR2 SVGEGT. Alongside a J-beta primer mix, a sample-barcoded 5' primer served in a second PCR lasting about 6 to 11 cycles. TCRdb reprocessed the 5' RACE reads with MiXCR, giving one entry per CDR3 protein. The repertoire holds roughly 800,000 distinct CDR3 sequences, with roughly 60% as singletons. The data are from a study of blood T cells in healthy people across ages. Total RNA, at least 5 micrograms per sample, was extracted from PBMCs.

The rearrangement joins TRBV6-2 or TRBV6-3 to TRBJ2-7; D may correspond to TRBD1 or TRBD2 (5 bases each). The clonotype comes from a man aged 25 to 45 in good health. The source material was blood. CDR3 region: CASSYSPGPRSYEQYF. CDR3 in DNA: TGTGCCAGCAGTTACTCACCGGGACCCCGTTCCTACGAGCAGTACTTC.